This T cell receptor beta chain appears in the sequencing data of a study of shared clonotypes between healthy human individuals. Using immunoSEQ multiplex PCR, the repertoire was profiled, and TCRdb retains in-frame clones only, with some absent. The sample includes about 1,500,000 clones, 96% seen only once; the top ten take approximately 1.2%. The TCR sequence derives from a man aged 25-40 years in good health. The sequenced material came from naive CD4+ T cells sorted from blood. The subset: CD45RA+ positively selected.

The chain's CDR3 is CASSERSHLLTTGNTIYF. DNA for the CDR3: TGTGCCAGTAGTGAGAGATCCCATCTCCTAACCACTGGAAACACCATATATTTT. This rearrangement joins TRBV19 to TRBJ1-3, with D unclear. The germline V gene encodes CDR1 LNHDA and CDR2 SQIVND (reference sequence). V lost 5 bases and J 2 bases, leaving 22 bases between the germline ends. This CDR3 is built from 18 residues.